This T cell receptor (beta chain) was sequenced for a study of cytomegalovirus exposure and HLA in healthy donors. About the research overall: A later analysis reported the 100 to 150 validation repertoires used the same platform as the 666 first-cohort repertoires. General study results and limits: In vitro experiments confirmed that a few CMV-associated chains were specific for CMV antigens. The investigators catalogued 180 or so TCR beta chains as cytomegalovirus-associated.

V was pared by 5 bases and J by 2 bases, with 9 bases between. Germline loops: CDR1 MDHEN, CDR2 SYDVKM. This CDR3 contains 13 residues. TCRdb's table, derived via immunoSEQ multiplex PCR, lists solely in-frame clones and lacks some. The sample has over 200,000 clones; around 88% are singletons. Regarding this clone: Its antigen is not identified.

Source material: PBMCs. The chain has TRBV28 and TRBJ1-2; D call uncertain. This receptor was taken from a woman younger than 30 in good health and CMV-seronegative. DNA of the CDR3: TGTGCCAGCAGTCCCGGACTGAACTATGGCTACACCTTC. This sequence encodes CASSPGLNYGYTF.